This T cell receptor (beta chain) came from a study of blood T cell repertoires in COVID-19 (dated by TCRdb to the early 2020s). For context, the study as a whole: Samples from collaborators originated in the United States, Italy and Spain and spanned both the acute and convalescent phases of COVID-19. The material from the prospective study consisted of cDNA or gDNA derived from T cells, B-cell-depleted T cells, or PBMCs. The dataset comprised deeply sampled blood TCRbeta repertoires from subjects exposed to, actively infected with, or recovered from COVID-19. The repertoires were made available in a free public database intended to serve as a resource for research on the immune response to SARS-CoV-2. Samples were obtained from the ongoing ImmuneRACE study (first 160 participants) and from 1,200 or so subjects provided by 6 global collaborators. Sample metadata almost always included a de-identified subject ID, COVID-19 status, age in years and sex. HLA class I and class II types, where available, came from metadata supplied by the sample provider rather than from assay-based typing.

What the authors observed across the whole study: Clinical and demographic metadata were provided uncurated, with the amount varying by source and participant.

TCRbeta CDR3 regions were amplified from genomic DNA using the immunoSEQ Assay, a bias-controlled multiplex PCR. The paper's processing steps were these. The number of nucleated cells in each sample was estimated by amplification of reference gene primers within the assay. To quantify the absolute abundance of each unique TCRbeta CDR3 rearrangement, sequence reads were collapsed and filtered. For each sample, productive Simpson clonality was calculated by taking the square root of Simpson's diversity index across productive rearrangements. TCRdb's version of the immuneACCESS table is confined to in-frame rearrangements and falls short of the full clone set. An unresolved V gene accounts for under half of the shortfall where checked; the remainder is of unknown origin. D and trimming come from the DNA, and the V and J calls and clone size come from that table. This sample has hundreds of thousands of clones in its table, and roughly nine tenths of those were observed once. Approximately 1% of the sample is in the top ten clones.

In the prospective study, participants were about 18 to 95 years old, resided in about two dozen geographic areas of the United States, and were enrolled through a virtual design. In the prospective study, cohorts were assigned on the basis of participant-reported clinical history obtained from a screening survey and a study questionnaire. Recovered participants in ImmuneRACE Cohort 3 were defined by two consecutive negative NP/OP PCR tests, clearance by a healthcare professional, or resolution of symptoms. In the prospective study, mobile phlebotomists collected whole blood, serum and a nasopharyngeal or oropharyngeal swab from each participant. Participants in the prospective study had the option to provide additional blood draws and questionnaires over an approximately 2-month period. Blood samples from the prospective study were shipped frozen or at room temperature prior to DNA extraction.

Between the V and J ends, shortened by 0 bases and 1 base respectively, the junction contains 6 bases. The cysteine opens and the phenylalanine closes a CDR3 of 15 amino acids. The only DNA kept is the CDR3, 45 bases in frame from the first base. CDR1 and CDR2 were assigned from the germline V gene as MGHRA and YSYEKL. In the case of this clone: Its specific antigen is unknown. No per-base quality is available; no much larger clone lies one base away.

The sequence joins TRBV4-1 to TRBJ2-2; matching of 6 bases hints at TRBD1 as the D gene. The receptor was isolated from a young man who had recovered from COVID-19. Sequencing was performed on PBMCs or T cells enriched from blood (not recorded which). The CDR3 reads CASSQEDRNTGELFF. The bases are TGCGCCAGCAGCCAAGAGGACAGGAACACCGGGGAGCTGTTTTTT.